This entry concerns a single T cell receptor (beta chain). Its antigen remains unidentified. The data are from a study of CD8+CD57+ T cells in acquired aplastic anemia. Study details: DNA from sorted CD4+ and CD8+ cells averaged 3.2 ug. Findings of the study overall: Controls did not differ significantly from patients in CD8+ Simpson's diversity.

Whoever was chosen for sequencing had shown CD8+CD57+ cell expansion by flow cytometry. CDR3 and TCR beta VDJ profiling relied on genomic DNA as the template. TCRdb processed the reads anew with MiXCR; each CDR3 protein has one entry. This sample yields roughly 240,000 distinct CDR3 sequences, of which around 43% are seen a single time; about 7.8% belongs to the top ten. Sequenced: sorted CD4+, CD8+, or CD8+CD57+ T cells (not recorded which) from PBMCs. The TCR was taken from a human donor with aplastic anemia.

The CDR3 region has the DNA TGTGCCAGCAGCTCCGACGGTTCTTTTAATGAAAAACTGTTTTTT. This gives the protein CASSSDGSFNEKLFF. This chain connects TRBV7-9 to TRBJ1-4, with D hard to call. V was trimmed by 4 bases and J by 4 bases, leaving 13 bases between them. Germline lookup yields CDR1 SEHNR and CDR2 FQNEAQ (reference sequence). The CDR3 runs 15 residues.